This TCR beta chain was identified in a study of T cells in Graves' hyperthyroidism and ophthalmopathy. General study results and limits: Most thyroid-expanded clonotypes above 0.001 were also found in blood.

The CDR3 length is 14 residues. V was pared by 3 bases and J by 3 bases, with 9 bases between. TCR beta CDR3 sequences were amplified from RNA transcripts. The HTBI primer set was used in a first-round RT-PCR of the TCR CDR3. TCRdb called the multiplex PCR reads again in MiXCR, with one record for every CDR3 protein. The data hold about half a million distinct CDR3 sequences, with approximately 23% observed a single time. In the ophthalmopathy cohort, Clinical Activity Score was at least 3, NOSPECS grade at least 4, and duration under 3 months. Based on clinical symptoms, serum thyroxine and TRAb, thyroid ultrasound and orbital computed tomography, diagnoses were reached. This clonotype showed up many times. The antigen is not known.

The sequence was collected from a woman in her seventies with Graves' ophthalmopathy. The sample taken for sequencing was blood. The rearrangement joins TRBV12-3 or TRBV12-4 to TRBJ1-5; weak D call: TRBD1 (6 bases). The CDR3 sequence: CASSFGGINQPQHF. CDR3 coding DNA: TGTGCCAGCAGTTTTGGGGGCATCAATCAGCCCCAGCATTTT.